These 32 T cell receptor beta chains came from one sample sequenced in a study of identical twins. TCRdb re-derived calls from the 5' RACE reads in MiXCR, one entry per CDR3 protein. The sample consists of about 240,000 distinct CDR3 sequences, about 13% of them appearing once. The same data also went into a second study, on yellow fever vaccine responses in identical twins.

Material for sequencing was memory (CD45RO+) T cells sorted from blood. Receptors were obtained from a woman aged 18-29 years in good health.

The chain joins TRBV18 to TRBJ2-1; 10 nucleotides match TRBD2. The CDR3 contains 18 residues. The trim removed 2 bases at V and 4 bases at J, leaving 11 bases unmatched. CDR1 is KGHSH, CDR2 LQKENI, per germline. CDR3 coding DNA: TGTGCCAGCTCACCAGTACGATTGGGACTAGCGCCGTACAATGAGCAGTTCTTC. This codes for CASSPVRLGLAPYNEQFF.

V and J are TRBV23-1 and TRBJ2-6; either TRBD1 or TRBD2 may fit D (5 bases each). TRBV23-1 is known as an ORF, though its function is uncertain. The V end lost 2 bases, the J end lost 0 bases, and 8 bases lay between the germline ends. This CDR3 has 16 amino acids. CDR3 DNA: TGCGCCAGCAGTCAAGAGGGGTGCTCTGGGGCCAACGTCCTGACTTTC. Translating it yields CASSQEGCSGANVLTF.

The gene calls are TRBV4-2 and TRBJ2-3; D may be TRBD1 or TRBD2 (5 bases each). The CDR3 consists of 17 residues. V lost 1 base, J lost 1 base, and 15 bases lay in between. Germline CDR1 reads LGHNA; CDR2 reads YNFKEQ. The CDR3 bases are TGTGCCAGCAGCCAAGCCCAATCCGGGACCCGCACAGATACGCAGTATTTT. Its translation: CASSQAQSGTRTDTQYF.

V usage is TRBV29-1 and J usage is TRBJ1-5; 9 bases align to TRBD1. The length of the CDR3 is 12 residues. The V gene's germline CDR1 is SQVTM and CDR2 ANQGSEA. Trimming at V came to 6 bases and at J to 5 bases, leaving 2 bases not matched to a gene. The CDR3 sequence is CSVRTGDQPQHF. Written as DNA, the CDR3 is TGCAGCGTAAGGACAGGGGATCAGCCCCAGCATTTT. Supplemented by reference TRBV29-1 and TRBJ1-5, the full variable domain reads SAVISQKPSRDICQRGTSLTIQCQVDSQVTMMFWYRQQPGQSLTLIATANQGSEATYESGFVIDKFPISRPNLTFSTLTVSNMSPEDSSIYLCSVRTGDQPQHFGDGTRLSIL.

This clonotype was counted ten times or more. V and J are TRBV6-1 and TRBJ2-5, with 7 nucleotides matching TRBD2. The V gene end was trimmed by 8 bases and the J gene end by 1 base; junction bases not matched to a gene: 4. The germline gives CDR1 MNHNS, CDR2 SASEGT. The CDR3 contains 13 residues. DNA of the CDR3: TGTGCCAGCTCGCGGGGGTCCCAAGAGACCCAGTACTTC. Translated: CASSRGSQETQYF.

This clonotype was counted only a few times. This chain joins TRBV5-5 and TRBJ2-3; D gene ambiguous. CDR1 is SGHKS and CDR2 is YYEKEE in the germline V gene (reference sequence). Trimming removed 6 bases at V and 0 bases at J, with 17 bases between. This CDR3 has 16 amino acids. The CDR3 loop is CASIPGERQSTDTQYF. In DNA form, the CDR3 reads TGTGCCAGCATCCCCGGCGAGAGGCAGAGCACAGATACGCAGTATTTT. Full variable domain (missing parts from reference TRBV5-5 and TRBJ2-3): DAGVTQSPTHLIKTRGQQVTLRCSPISGHKSVSWYQQVLGQGPQFIFQYYEKEERGRGNFPDRFSARQFPNYSSELNVNALLLGDSALYLCASIPGERQSTDTQYFGPGTRLTVL.

In regard to this clonotype: One end of the junction is discordant with germline, which a read error may explain. CDR3 loop: CASSPTSVQRAGELFF. The CDR3, as DNA: TGTGCTAGCAGCCCTACTAGCGTGCAAAGGGCCGGGGAGCTGTTTTTT. This chain uses TRBV7-7 with TRBJ2-2, with 7 bases that match TRBD2. CDR1 SSHAT and CDR2 FNYEAQ come from the germline V gene (reference sequence). The CDR3 contains 16 residues.

This clonotype was counted a few times. The chain couples TRBV6-5 to TRBJ1-4; 9 bases are shared with TRBD1. The germline gives CDR1 MNHEY, CDR2 SVGAGI. The V and J ends lost 2 bases and 3 bases, in that order; junction bases with no gene match: 1. The CDR3 sequence is 15 residues long. In nucleotides, the CDR3 is TGTGCCAGCAGTTACCGGACAGGGGCTAATGAAAAACTGTTTTTT. Translation: CASSYRTGANEKLFF.

This clonotype has just a few counts. The rearrangement joins TRBV5-1 to TRBJ2-3; D may be TRBD2 (6 bases). The CDR3 is 15 residues long. Deletions cut 4 bases from V and 1 base from J, with 13 bases between. Germline assignment: CDR1 SGHRS and CDR2 YFSETQ. The CDR3 protein is CASSPGEGGTDTQYF. The CDR3 region has the DNA TGCGCCAGCAGCCCGGGGGAAGGGGGCACAGATACGCAGTATTTT.

This clonotype was recorded a few times. The chain joins TRBV5-1 to TRBJ2-7; D gene uncertain. Germline CDR1 reads SGHRS; CDR2 reads YFSETQ. Trimming stripped 3 bases from V and 1 base from J, with 8 bases between. The CDR3 consists of 13 residues. The CDR3: CASSYGRSYEQYF. DNA of the CDR3: TGCGCCAGCAGCTATGGACGGTCCTACGAGCAGTACTTC.

The J gene is TRBJ1-1, the V gene TRBV6-1; no reliable D call. Germline CDR1 reads MNHNS; CDR2 reads SASEGT. V was clipped by 1 base and J by 0 bases, with 6 bases between them. The CDR3 runs 14 residues. CDR3 in DNA: TGTGCCAGCAGTGAAGAGCCTATGAACACTGAAGCTTTCTTT. It encodes CASSEEPMNTEAFF.

This clonotype was seen only a few times. V gene TRBV5-8 combines with J gene TRBJ1-1; D is uncertain. This CDR3 spans 14 amino acids. The V end lost 0 bases, the J end lost 0 bases, and 6 bases lay between the germline ends. CDR1 is SGHTS and CDR2 is YDEGEE in the germline V gene. The CDR3 region is CASSLGWVNTEAFF. CDR3 in DNA: TGTGCCAGCAGCTTGGGGTGGGTGAACACTGAAGCTTTCTTT.

This clonotype came up a few times. The chain uses TRBV3-1 and TRBJ1-6, with D uncertain. V lost 5 bases, J lost 10 bases, and 9 bases lay in between. Germline V lookup: CDR1 LGHDT, CDR2 YNNKEL (reference sequence). This CDR3 contains 12 residues. The CDR3 sequence: CASSSGVSPLHF. DNA of the CDR3: TGTGCCAGCAGCTCCGGGGTATCACCCCTCCACTTT.

The rearrangement uses TRBV6-2 or TRBV6-3 and TRBJ2-4; the D gene is possibly TRBD2 (5 bases). V lost 7 bases and J 9 bases, leaving 10 bases between the germline ends. CDR3 size: 11 residues. Germline values: CDR1 MNHEY, CDR2 SVGEGT. The CDR3 sequence: CASTLGGIQYF. DNA for the CDR3: TGTGCCAGCACCCTCGGAGGCATTCAGTACTTC.

The rearrangement joins TRBV5-1 to TRBJ2-3; 12 nucleotides align to TRBD2. The trim removed 0 bases at V and 5 bases at J, leaving 10 bases unmatched. Germline lookup yields CDR1 SGHRS and CDR2 YFSETQ. This CDR3 spans 18 amino acids. The DNA for the CDR3 is TGCGCCAGCAGCTTGGGTCGGGCTAGCGGGGGGGCCTTAGATACGCAGTATTTT. As protein: CASSLGRASGGALDTQYF.

Only a few counts were recorded for this clonotype. The chain links TRBV6-5 to TRBJ1-2; TRBD1 might be the D (6 bases). Germline loops: CDR1 MNHEY, CDR2 SVGAGI. V shed 4 bases and J shed 9 bases, with 12 bases lying between them. The CDR3 is made up of 12 amino acids. Here the CDR3 reads CASSSRGSRYTF. In DNA, the CDR3 is TGTGCCAGCAGTTCCAGGGGTAGTCGCTACACCTTC.

This clonotype was found a few times. The chain joins TRBV9 to TRBJ2-7; tentative D call: TRBD2 (5 bases). The CDR3 spans 15 residues. V was pared by 0 bases and J by 2 bases, with 12 bases between. Germline V lookup: CDR1 SGDLS, CDR2 YYNGEE. In nucleotides, the CDR3 is TGTGCCAGCAGCGTAGGGGAGACGCGTCCCTACGAGCAGTACTTC. It codes for CASSVGETRPYEQYF. The variable domain in full, with the rest retrieved from reference TRBV9 and TRBJ2-7, is DSGVTQTPKHLITATGQRVTLRCSPRSGDLSVYWYQQSLDQGLQFLIQYYNGEERAKGNILERFSAQQFPDLHSELNLSSLELGDSALYFCASSVGETRPYEQYFGPGTRLTVT.

The V gene is TRBV7-8, the J gene TRBJ1-2, with no clear D. In germline, CDR1 is SGHVS, CDR2 FQNEAQ. V lost 7 bases and J 2 bases, leaving 17 bases between the germline ends. The length of the CDR3 is 15 residues. In nucleotides, the CDR3 is TGTGCCAGCATCCTCGCGCCCGGGCAGAACTATGGCTACACCTTC. Protein: CASILAPGQNYGYTF. The whole variable domain, filled in from reference TRBV7-8 and TRBJ1-2, reads GAGVSQSPRYKVAKRGQDVALRCDPISGHVSLFWYQQALGQGPEFLTYFQNEAQLDKSGLPSDRFFAERPEGSVSTLKIQRTQQEDSAVYLCASILAPGQNYGYTFGSGTRLTVV.

This clonotype was recorded many times. The chain joins TRBV5-5 to TRBJ2-7, with D possibly being TRBD1 or TRBD2 (5 bases each). This CDR3 comprises 15 residues. V lost 3 bases and J lost 2, with 15 bases in between. Germline CDR1 SGHKS, CDR2 YYEKEE (reference sequence). CDR3 coding DNA: TGTGCCAGCAGCTCTGAGGGGACCTTTACCTACGAGCAGTACTTC. Protein product: CASSSEGTFTYEQYF.

This clonotype was seen more than once but under ten times. CDR3 in amino acids: CASSFGGGSRDEQFF. The CDR3 DNA reads TGTGCCAGCAGCTTTGGGGGGGGCTCGAGGGATGAGCAGTTCTTC. The chain is built from TRBV7-2 and TRBJ2-1; perhaps TRBD2 as D (7 bases). This CDR3 contains 15 residues. Per germline, CDR1 SGHTA and CDR2 FQGNSA. The V end lost 3 bases, the J end lost 8 bases, and 17 bases lay between the germline ends.

There are a few counts of this clonotype. The chain couples TRBV19 to TRBJ2-7; 10 bases are a match to TRBD1. V shed 3 bases, J shed 6 bases, and the junction held 2 bases outside the gene matches. Germline assignment: CDR1 LNHDA and CDR2 SQIVND (reference sequence). The CDR3 has 13 residues. This chain's CDR3 is CASSIRTGGEQYF. The CDR3 DNA follows: TGTGCCAGTAGTATCCGGACAGGGGGCGAGCAGTACTTC.

This clonotype was seen many times. The chain has TRBV20-1 and TRBJ2-1; D is uncertain. Trimming pared 5 bases from V and 6 bases from J, leaving 20 bases between. The CDR3 consists of 15 residues. Per the germline V gene, CDR1 is DFQATT and CDR2 is SNEGSKA (reference sequence). The CDR3 DNA reads as TGCAGTGCTCCAAGGACGAGCGCCCAGAGCAATGAGCAGTTCTTC. It yields the protein CSAPRTSAQSNEQFF.

The chain carries TRBV7-2 and TRBJ2-5, with no clear D. Germline values: CDR1 SGHTA, CDR2 FQGNSA. The CDR3 sequence is 14 residues long. V was clipped by 1 base and J by 1 base, with 7 bases between them. The CDR3 here is CASSLEPTQETQYF. CDR3 coding DNA: TGTGCCAGCAGCTTAGAGCCCACCCAAGAGACCCAGTACTTC.

At least ten counts were recorded for this clonotype. The rearrangement joins TRBV20-1 to TRBJ2-5, with 14 nucleotides matching TRBD2. J was trimmed by 4 bases and V by 6 bases; bases with no gene match: 4. This CDR3 is 14 amino acids long. Germline V CDR1 and CDR2: DFQATT, SNEGSKA (reference sequence). This chain's CDR3 is CSARLAGGIETQYF. CDR3 nucleotides: TGCAGTGCCAGACTAGCGGGGGGGATAGAGACCCAGTACTTC.

V gene TRBV6-4 combines with J gene TRBJ2-1; 11 bases fit TRBD2. The CDR3 contains 16 residues. V lost 2 bases to trimming and J lost 3 bases; unmatched junction nucleotides: 3. Germline CDR1 and CDR2: MRHNA and SNTAGT. The CDR3 DNA reads TGTGCCAGCAGTGACGGGACTAGCGGAGACTACAATGAGCAGTTCTTC. Protein: CASSDGTSGDYNEQFF.

The rearrangement uses TRBV20-1 and TRBJ2-2; a possible D gene is TRBD2 (6 bases). Trimming removed 4 bases from V and 4 bases from J, with 19 bases in between. This CDR3 is 16 amino acids long. Germline CDR1 and CDR2: DFQATT and SNEGSKA (reference sequence). CDR3 loop: CSATRGVRDLTGELFF. CDR3 DNA sequence: TGCAGTGCTACCAGAGGCGTGCGGGACCTCACCGGGGAGCTGTTTTTT.

The chain carries TRBV4-3 and TRBJ2-2; maybe TRBD2 (5 bases). V lost 3 bases and J 4 bases, leaving 12 bases between the germline ends. This CDR3 has 15 amino acids. CDR1 is LGHNA, CDR2 YSLEER, per germline. The CDR3 nucleotides read TGCGCCAGCAGCCAGGCGGTCCGGGGCACCGGGGAGCTGTTTTTT. It specifies CASSQAVRGTGELFF.

This clonotype was observed a few times. The gene calls are TRBV29-1 and TRBJ2-7; TRBD2 agrees at 9 bases. The CDR3 length is 12 residues. V was pared by 4 bases and J by 5 bases, with 3 bases of the junction left unmatched. Per the germline V gene, CDR1 is SQVTM and CDR2 is ANQGSEA. The chain's CDR3 is CSVVSGSHEQYF. The CDR3 DNA is TGCAGCGTTGTTAGCGGGAGTCACGAGCAGTACTTC.

The chain joins TRBV6-5 to TRBJ1-5; D gene uncertain. The CDR3 extends over 13 amino acids. Germline values: CDR1 MNHEY, CDR2 SVGAGI. The V gene lost 2 bases and the J gene lost 4 bases, with 6 bases spanning the gap. CDR3 sequence reads: CASSYRVNQPQHF. The CDR3 DNA sequence: TGTGCCAGCAGTTACAGGGTGAATCAGCCCCAGCATTTT.

This rearrangement joins TRBV11-2 to TRBJ2-5; D is perhaps TRBD1 (6 bases). CDR1 and CDR2 from the germline V gene are SGHAT and FQNNGV. The CDR3 is 14 residues long. V lost 3 bases and J 1 base, leaving 9 bases between the germline ends. This chain's CDR3 is CASSFGQIQETQYF. Written as DNA, the CDR3 is TGTGCCAGCAGCTTTGGACAGATCCAAGAGACCCAGTACTTC.

The chain has TRBV3-1 and TRBJ2-3; 9 bases are shared with TRBD2. V gave up 1 base and J gave up 4 bases; unmatched junction bases: 6. CDR3 length: 16 residues. The germline V gene has CDR1 LGHDT and CDR2 YNNKEL (reference sequence). The CDR3 nucleotides are TGTGCCAGCAGCCAAGGCGTAGTAGCGGGAGCAGATACGCAGTATTTT. This encodes CASSQGVVAGADTQYF.

Only a few counts were recorded for this clonotype. The genes are TRBV12-3 or TRBV12-4 and TRBJ1-2; D gene uncertain. This CDR3 is 13 amino acids long. The V gene lost 6 bases and the J gene lost 2 bases, with 10 bases spanning the gap. CDR3 nucleotides: TGTGCCAGCAGGCCCGGCGGAAACTATGGCTACACCTTC. Its protein product is CASRPGGNYGYTF.